This record looks at one T cell receptor (beta chain) sequence and its context. This sample was included in a study of blood T cells in healthy people across ages. Then a second PCR, running roughly 7 to 11 cycles, was carried out with a sample-barcoded 5' primer and a J-beta primer mix. TCRdb reanalysed the 5' RACE reads using MiXCR and keeps one entry per CDR3 protein. The table shows about 1.8 million distinct CDR3 sequences, with about 49% occurring only once. This CDR3 region has 13 residues. V lost 0 bases to trimming and J lost 6 bases, with 11 bases between them. CDR1 and CDR2 from the germline V gene are SQVTM and ANQGSEA.

This clonotype originated in a woman between 35 and 50 years old in good health. Material for sequencing was blood. The rearrangement joins TRBV29-1 to TRBJ1-2; D not resolved. For the CDR3, the DNA is TGCAGCGTTGAAGAAGGTTCAGGAAATGGCTACACCTTC. The encoded protein is CSVEEGSGNGYTF.